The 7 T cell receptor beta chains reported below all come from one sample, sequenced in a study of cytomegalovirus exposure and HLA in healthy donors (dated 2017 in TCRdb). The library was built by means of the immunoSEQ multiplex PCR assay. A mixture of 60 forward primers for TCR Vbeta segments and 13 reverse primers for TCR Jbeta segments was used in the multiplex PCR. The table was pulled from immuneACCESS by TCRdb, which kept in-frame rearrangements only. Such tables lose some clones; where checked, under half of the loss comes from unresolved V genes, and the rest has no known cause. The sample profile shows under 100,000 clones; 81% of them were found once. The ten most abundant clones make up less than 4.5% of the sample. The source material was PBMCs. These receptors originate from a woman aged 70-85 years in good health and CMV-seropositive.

CDR3 sequence reads: CASRPHTGGGEGYTF. In nucleotides, the CDR3 is TGTGCCAGCAGGCCTCACACAGGGGGGGGAGAGGGCTACACCTTC. The chain combines TRBV5-4 with TRBJ1-2; 8 bases fit TRBD1. Looked up from germline, CDR1 is SGHNT and CDR2 is YYREEE (reference sequence). The length of the CDR3 is 15 residues. The ends lost 5 bases at V and 8 bases at J; junction bases unmatched: 14. Based on the CDR3 plus reference TRBV5-4 and TRBJ1-2, the full variable domain is ETGVTQSPTHLIKTRGQQVTLRCSSQSGHNTVSWYQQALGQGPQFIFQYYREEENGRGNFPPRFSGLQFPNYSSELNVNALELDDSALYLCASRPHTGGGEGYTFGSGTRLTVV.

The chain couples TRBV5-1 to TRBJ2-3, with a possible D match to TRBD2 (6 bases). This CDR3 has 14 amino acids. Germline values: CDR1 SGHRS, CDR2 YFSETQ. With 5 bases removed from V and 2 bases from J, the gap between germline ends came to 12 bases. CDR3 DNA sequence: TGCGCCAGCAGGGGGGGAGGCTACACAGATACGCAGTATTTT. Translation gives CASRGGGYTDTQYF.

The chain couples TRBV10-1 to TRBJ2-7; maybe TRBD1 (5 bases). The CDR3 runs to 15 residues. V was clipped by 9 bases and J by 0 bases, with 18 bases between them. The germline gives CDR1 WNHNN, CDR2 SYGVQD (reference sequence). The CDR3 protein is CASVLGLLHSYEQYF. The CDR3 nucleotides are TGCGCCAGTGTATTGGGGCTTCTACACTCCTACGAGCAGTACTTC.

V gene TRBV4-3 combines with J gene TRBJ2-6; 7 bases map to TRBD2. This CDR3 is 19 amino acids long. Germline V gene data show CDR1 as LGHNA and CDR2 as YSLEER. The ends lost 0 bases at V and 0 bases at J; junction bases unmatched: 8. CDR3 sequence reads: CASSQDLVVAGSGANVLTF. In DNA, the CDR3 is TGCGCCAGCAGCCAAGATCTGGTGGTAGCGGGCTCTGGGGCCAACGTCCTGACTTTC.

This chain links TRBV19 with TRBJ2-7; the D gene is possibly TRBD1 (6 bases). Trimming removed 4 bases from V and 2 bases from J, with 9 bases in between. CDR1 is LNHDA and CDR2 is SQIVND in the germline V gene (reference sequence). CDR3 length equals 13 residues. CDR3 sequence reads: CASSRGPPYEQYF. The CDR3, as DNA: TGTGCCAGTAGTAGGGGGCCCCCCTACGAGCAGTACTTC.

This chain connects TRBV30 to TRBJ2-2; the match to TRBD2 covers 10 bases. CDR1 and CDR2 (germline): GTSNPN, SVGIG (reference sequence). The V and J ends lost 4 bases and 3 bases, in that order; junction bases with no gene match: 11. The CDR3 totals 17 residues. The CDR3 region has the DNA TGTGCCTGGACATCCCCCATTACTAGCGGGGACACCGGGGAGCTGTTTTTT. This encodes CAWTSPITSGDTGELFF.

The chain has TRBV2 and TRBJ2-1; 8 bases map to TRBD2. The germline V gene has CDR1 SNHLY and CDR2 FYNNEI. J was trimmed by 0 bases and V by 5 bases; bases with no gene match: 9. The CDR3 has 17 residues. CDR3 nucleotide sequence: TGTGCCAGCAGTCACCGCCGGACTAGCAACTCCTACAATGAGCAGTTCTTC. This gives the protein CASSHRRTSNSYNEQFF. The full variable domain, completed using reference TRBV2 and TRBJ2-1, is EPEVTQTPSHQVTQMGQEVILRCVPISNHLYFYWYRQILGQKVEFLVSFYNNEISEKSEIFDDQFSVERPDGSNFTLKIRSTKLEDSAMYFCASSHRRTSNSYNEQFFGPGTRLTVL.